Ten or more counts support the clone carrying this T cell receptor (beta chain). The antigen remains undetermined. Germline CDR1 LGHNA, CDR2 YNFKEQ. This CDR3 is built from 16 residues. V lost 4 bases, J lost 6 bases, and 4 bases stayed unmatched. This sample stems from a study of tumor and adjacent non-tumor tissue in lung cancer. Turning to the study itself: Stage I to III disease affected 10 men and 5 women aged roughly 30 to 76. On average, productive TCRbeta reads reached roughly 3.9 million per sample. Study outcomes and limitations: Higher tumor TCR diversity was associated with shorter survival. Tumor repertoires had a smaller top 100 clone share than normal lung.

Three rounds of nested PCR, following a modified ARM-PCR protocol, produced the TCRbeta library. TCRdb independently ran MiXCR on the multiplex PCR reads; one entry per CDR3 protein. There are tens of thousands of distinct CDR3 sequences in the sample; 55% to 70% occur only once, and about a quarter lies in the top ten. No cell sorting was done before RNA was extracted from the tissue. More than 3 cm separated this lung sample from the edge of the tumor. Sequenced: distant non-tumor lung tissue. The V call is TRBV4-2, the J call TRBJ2-2, with 14 bases lining up with TRBD2. This clonotype was sampled from a woman aged 45 to 65 with non-small cell lung cancer. CDR3 sequence: CASSLGTSGSAGELFF. CDR3 bases: TGTGCCAGCAGCCTCGGGACTAGCGGGAGTGCCGGGGAGCTGTTTTTT.